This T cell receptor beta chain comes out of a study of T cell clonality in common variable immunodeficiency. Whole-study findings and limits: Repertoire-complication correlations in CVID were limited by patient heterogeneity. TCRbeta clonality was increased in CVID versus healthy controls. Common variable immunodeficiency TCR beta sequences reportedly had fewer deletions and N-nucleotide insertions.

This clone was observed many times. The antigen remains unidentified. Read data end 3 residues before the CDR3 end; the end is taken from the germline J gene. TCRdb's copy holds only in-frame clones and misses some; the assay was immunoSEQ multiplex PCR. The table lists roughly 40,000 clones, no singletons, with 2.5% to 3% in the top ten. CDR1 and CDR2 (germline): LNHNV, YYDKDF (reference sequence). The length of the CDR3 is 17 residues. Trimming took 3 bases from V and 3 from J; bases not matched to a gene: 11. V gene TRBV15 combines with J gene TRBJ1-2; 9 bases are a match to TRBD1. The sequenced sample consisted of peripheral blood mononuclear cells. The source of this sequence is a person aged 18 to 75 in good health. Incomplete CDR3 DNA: TGTGCCACCAGCAGGGGCTTTACAGGGGGCGCAGACTATGGC. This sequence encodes CATSRGFTGGADYG. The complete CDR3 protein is CATSRGFTGGADYGYTF. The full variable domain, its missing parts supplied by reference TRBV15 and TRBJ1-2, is DAMVIQNPRYQVTQFGKPVTLSCSQTLNHNVMYWYQQKSSQAPKLLFHYYDKDFNNEADTPDNFQSRRPNTSFCFLDIRSPGLGDTAMYLCATSRGFTGGADYGYTFGSGTRLTVV.